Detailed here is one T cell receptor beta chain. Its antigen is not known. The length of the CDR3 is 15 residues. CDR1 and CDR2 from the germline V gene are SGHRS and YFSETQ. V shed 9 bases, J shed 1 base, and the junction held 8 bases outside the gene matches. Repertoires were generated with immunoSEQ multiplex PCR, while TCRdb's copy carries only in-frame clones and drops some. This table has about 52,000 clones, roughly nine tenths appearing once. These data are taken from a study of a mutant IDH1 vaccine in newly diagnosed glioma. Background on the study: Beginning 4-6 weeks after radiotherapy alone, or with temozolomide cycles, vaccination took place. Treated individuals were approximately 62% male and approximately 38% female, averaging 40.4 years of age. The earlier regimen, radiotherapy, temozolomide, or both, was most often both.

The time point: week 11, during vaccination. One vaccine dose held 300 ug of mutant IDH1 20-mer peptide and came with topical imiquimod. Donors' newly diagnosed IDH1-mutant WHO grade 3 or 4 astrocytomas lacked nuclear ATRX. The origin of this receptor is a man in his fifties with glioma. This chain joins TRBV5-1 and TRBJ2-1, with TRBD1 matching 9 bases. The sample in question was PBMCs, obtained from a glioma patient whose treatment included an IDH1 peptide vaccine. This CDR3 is CATKYGTGSYNEQFF. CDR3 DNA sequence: TGCGCCACCAAGTACGGGACAGGGTCCTACAATGAGCAGTTCTTC.